This T cell receptor beta chain stems from a study of Ad26.COV2.S vaccination and SARS-CoV-2 variants. Study overall: The vaccine Ad26.COV2.S was put into the muscle once, or twice with 56 days between.

Note on this clone: Its antigen is not identified.

Some clones are missing from TCRdb's copy, which holds only in-frame ones; the method was immunoSEQ multiplex PCR. The repertoire includes about 480,000 clones, roughly 89% of them detected once, and about 13% sits in the top ten. The treatment denotes: 15 to 20 received Ad26.COV2.S at low or high dose, single or two shots; about 5 received placebo; per-sample allocation not given. Sampling took place 63 days after the first vaccine or placebo injection. This vaccine is an Ad26 vector that expresses the Wuhan-strain SARS-CoV-2 spike. Study-level results: CD8+ and CD4+ T cells specific for spike reportedly responded with substantial breadth after vaccination.

Germline CDR1 SGHTA, CDR2 FQGNSA. This CDR3 has 13 residues. Trimming shortened V by 5 bases and J by 2 bases, and 9 bases separated the two germline ends. Here the sequenced sample was peripheral blood, taken in a trial of Ad26.COV2.S vaccine versus placebo. The TCR was taken from a person between 18 and 65 years old who received the Ad26.COV2.S COVID-19 vaccine or a placebo. The chain links TRBV7-2 to TRBJ1-2; D is ambiguous. This CDR3 reads CASSPKRNYGYTF. The CDR3 region has the DNA TGTGCCAGCAGCCCCAAGAGAAACTATGGCTACACCTTC.